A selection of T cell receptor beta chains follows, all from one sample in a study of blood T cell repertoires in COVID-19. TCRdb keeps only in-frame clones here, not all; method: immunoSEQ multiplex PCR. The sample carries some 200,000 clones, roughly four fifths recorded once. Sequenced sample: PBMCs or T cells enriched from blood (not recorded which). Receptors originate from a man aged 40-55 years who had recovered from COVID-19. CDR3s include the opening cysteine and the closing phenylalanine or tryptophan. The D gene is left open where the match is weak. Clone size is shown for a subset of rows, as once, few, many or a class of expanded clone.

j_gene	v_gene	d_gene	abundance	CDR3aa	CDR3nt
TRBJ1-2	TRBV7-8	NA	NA	CASSLSGQANYGYTF	TGTGCCAGCAGCTTGTCAGGACAAGCTAACTATGGCTACACCTTC
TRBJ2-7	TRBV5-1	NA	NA	CASSFIDRFYEQYF	TGCGCCAGCAGCTTTATCGACAGGTTCTACGAGCAGTACTTC
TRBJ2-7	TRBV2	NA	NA	CASSAGYSYEQYF	TGTGCCAGCAGCGCGGGGTACTCCTACGAGCAGTACTTC
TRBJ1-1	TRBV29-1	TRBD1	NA	CSPPQGRFSEAFF	TGCAGCCCACCACAGGGGAGATTCTCTGAAGCTTTCTTT
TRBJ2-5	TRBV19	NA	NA	CASSTSWRSLDQETQYF	TGTGCCAGTAGTACCTCTTGGCGGAGCCTAGACCAAGAGACCCAGTACTTC
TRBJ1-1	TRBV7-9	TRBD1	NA	CASSLADRRNTEAFF	TGTGCCAGCAGCTTAGCGGACAGGAGGAACACTGAAGCTTTCTTT
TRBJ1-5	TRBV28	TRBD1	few	CASSTSGTGREPQHF	TGTGCCAGCAGTACCTCCGGGACAGGGAGGGAGCCCCAGCATTTT
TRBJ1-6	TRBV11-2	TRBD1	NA	CASSLGQGYRAPLHF	TGTGCCAGCAGCCTAGGACAGGGCTATAGGGCACCCCTCCACTTT
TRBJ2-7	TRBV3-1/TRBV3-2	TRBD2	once	CASSQGLAGAYEQYF	TGTGCCAGCAGCCAAGGACTAGCGGGAGCCTACGAGCAGTACTTC
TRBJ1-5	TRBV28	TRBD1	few	CASSSLKGDSINQPQHF	TGTGCCAGCAGTTCACTCAAGGGGGACAGCATTAATCAGCCCCAGCATTTT
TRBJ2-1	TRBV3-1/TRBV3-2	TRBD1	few	CATSTGEFEQFF	TGTGCCACCTCGACAGGGGAGTTTGAGCAGTTCTTC
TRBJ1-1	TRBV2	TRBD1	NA	CASSRDRVNTEAFF	TGTGCCAGCAGTCGGGACAGGGTGAACACTGAAGCTTTCTTT
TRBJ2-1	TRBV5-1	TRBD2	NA	CASSLGLAGGRNEQFF	TGCGCCAGCAGCTTGGGGCTAGCGGGAGGGAGGAATGAGCAGTTCTTC
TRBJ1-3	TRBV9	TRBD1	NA	CASSVEDRSYGGNTIYF	TGTGCCAGCAGCGTAGAGGACAGGTCCTATGGAGGAAACACCATATATTTT
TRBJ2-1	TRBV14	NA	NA	CASSPTPGSYNEQFF	TGTGCCAGCAGTCCGACGCCAGGCTCCTACAATGAGCAGTTCTTC
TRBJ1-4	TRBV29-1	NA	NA	CSVAPGLTNEKLFF	TGCAGCGTTGCGCCAGGGTTAACTAATGAAAAACTGTTTTTT